This T cell receptor (beta chain) was sequenced during a study of vaccination and CD4 T cells after COVID-19 (dated by TCRdb to between 2020 and 2023). About the full investigation: Convalescent patients had a positive SARS-CoV-2 result on nasal swab PCR, and of these patients, several had mild disease and one had severe disease. Six males and four females were included in the convalescent cohort, with two Hispanic individuals, seven Caucasians, two Asians and one multiracial person represented. Each participant got two doses of either the Pfizer-BioNTech BNT162b2 vaccine (n=8) or the Moderna mRNA-1273 vaccine (n=2). Post-COVID blood samples from convalescent patients were collected a median of roughly 100 days after diagnosis, with a range of 35 to 161 days. Post-vaccine blood samples were collected a median of approximately 72 days after the second vaccine dose, ranging from about 12 to 241 days. Culture stimuli were overlapping spike peptide pools from SARS-CoV-2 and from the common cold coronaviruses HCoV-NL63, HCoV-OC43 and HCoV-229E. Control cultures used a CEFX viral epitope pool as positive control, an HIV-1 Nef peptide pool as negative control, or no peptide. In under twelve COVID-19 convalescent patients and several infection-naive healthy vaccine recipients, researchers compared the spike-specific CD4+ TCR repertoire from before mRNA vaccination with the repertoire from after. Study-wide findings and limitations: Of the vaccine-specific clones found in convalescent patients, nearly all (304 of 307) were mono-reactive for SARS-CoV-2 spike instead of being cross-reactive with common cold coronaviruses. Relatively few convalescent patients were included in the study, and early timepoints after natural infection were not analyzed. The median number of SARS-CoV-2-reactive clonotypes rose from about 23 after infection to about 40 after vaccination, but the change was not significant. Among convalescent patients, a median roughly 84% of the SARS-CoV-2-reactive clones seen after vaccination appeared only after vaccination, which suggests priming specific to the vaccine.

Spanning cysteine to phenylalanine, the CDR3 consists of 13 amino acids. The kept DNA is CDR3 alone, 39 bases in frame from the first base. According to the germline V gene, CDR1 reads MGHDK and CDR2 reads SYGVNS. Unmatched junction bases come to 3, with V trimmed by 5 bases and J by 4 bases. The label giving this sample's treatment or condition can be read as: roughly 10-day PBMC culture with coronavirus spike peptide pools or control peptides (ViraFEST assay). To expand antigen-specific T cells with peptide pools and then pick out the expanded clonotypes through TCR sequencing, the study relied on the ViraFEST assay. The convalescent patients' positive SARS-CoV-2 PCR tests were from March to December 2020, which was before the Alpha, Beta and Delta variants emerged in the United States. Each well held millions of PBMCs cultured with roughly 10 ug/ml peptide pools in IMDM containing approximately 5% human AB serum and 7.5 to 10 IU/ml IL-2. On days 3 and 7, half of the culture medium was replaced with fresh IL-2-containing medium. CD4+ T cells were isolated after around 9 days of culture through negative selection using the EasySep CD4+ T cell isolation kit. Ficoll-Paque Plus gradient centrifugation was used to isolate PBMCs from whole blood, and the isolated PBMCs were then either used fresh or cryopreserved at -140C. In general, triplicate wells were set up for every culture condition.

Preparation of the library involved PCR. TCR sequencing of DNA from cultured CD4+ T cells used the Oncomine TCR Beta short-read assay at the Johns Hopkins FTIC core. The QIAamp micro DNA kit was used to extract genomic DNA from the cultured CD4+ T cells. Oncomine TCR Beta libraries from cultured CD4+ T cells were pooled using unique dual indexes and sequenced on an Illumina iSeq 100. Under the source paper's analysis protocol: Non-productive sequences were removed, and CDR3s that did not start with C, did not end with F or W, or were shorter than 7 amino acids were discarded. Antigen-specific clonotypes were identified using the MANAFEST web application through comparison of peptide-stimulated wells with reference and other culture wells. To be called positive, a clone needed an FDR below 0.05, an odds ratio above 5, and a productive frequency above 0.1% in at least two of three replicate wells. A clonotype was classed as cross-reactive if the clonotype showed significant expansion both in SARS-CoV-2 spike wells and in at least one common cold coronavirus spike condition. Using R version 3.6.1, CDR3 homology was evaluated through Levenshtein distances (stringdist) along with unrooted phylogenetic trees (ape). TCRdb took the public reads, trimmed them with fastp at Q25, ran MiXCR for clone calling and kept in-frame beta chains. When rows share a CDR3 protein, they turn into one entry using the most common DNA and genes. In this record, the V and J calls reflect TCRdb's handling and not the investigators' own analysis. For this sample the table gives fewer than 11,000 distinct CDR3 sequences, of which about 51% were detected only once. 31% of the sample is held by the ten biggest clonotypes.

In the case of this clonotype: Its antigen is unknown. Base-call qualities are not available, and no considerably larger clone is one nucleotide away.

This receptor chain uses TRBV25-1 and TRBJ1-2, and 8 junction bases match TRBD1. The material sequenced was CD4+ T cells from blood, cultured in vitro. The source is a human donor who had recovered from COVID-19. The base sequence is TGTGCCAGCAGTAGGGGGACAGGCTATGGCTACACCTTC. Its protein reads: CASSRGTGYGYTF.